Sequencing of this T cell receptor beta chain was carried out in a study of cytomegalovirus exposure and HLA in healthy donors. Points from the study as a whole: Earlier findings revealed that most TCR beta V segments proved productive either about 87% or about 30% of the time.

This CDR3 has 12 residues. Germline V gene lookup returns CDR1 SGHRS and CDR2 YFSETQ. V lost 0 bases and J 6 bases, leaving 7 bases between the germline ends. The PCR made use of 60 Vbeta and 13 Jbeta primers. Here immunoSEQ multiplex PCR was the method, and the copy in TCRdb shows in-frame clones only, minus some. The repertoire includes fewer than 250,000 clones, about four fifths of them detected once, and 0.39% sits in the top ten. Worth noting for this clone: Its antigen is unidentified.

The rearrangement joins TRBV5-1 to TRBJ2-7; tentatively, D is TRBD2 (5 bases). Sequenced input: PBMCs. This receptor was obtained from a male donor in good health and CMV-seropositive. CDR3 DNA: TGCGCCAGCAGCTTGGTTGGGAGCGAGCAGTACTTC. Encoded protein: CASSLVGSEQYF.